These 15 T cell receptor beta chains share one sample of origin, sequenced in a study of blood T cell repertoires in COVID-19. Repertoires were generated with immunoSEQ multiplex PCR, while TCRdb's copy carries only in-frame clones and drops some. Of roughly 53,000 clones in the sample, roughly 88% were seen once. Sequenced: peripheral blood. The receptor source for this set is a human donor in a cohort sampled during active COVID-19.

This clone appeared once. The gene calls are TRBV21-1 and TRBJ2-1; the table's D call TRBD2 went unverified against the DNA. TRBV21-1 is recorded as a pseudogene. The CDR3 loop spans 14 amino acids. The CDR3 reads CASSKGLFYNEQFF. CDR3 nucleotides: TGTGCCAGCAGCAAAGGACTATTCTACAATGAGCAGTTCTTC.

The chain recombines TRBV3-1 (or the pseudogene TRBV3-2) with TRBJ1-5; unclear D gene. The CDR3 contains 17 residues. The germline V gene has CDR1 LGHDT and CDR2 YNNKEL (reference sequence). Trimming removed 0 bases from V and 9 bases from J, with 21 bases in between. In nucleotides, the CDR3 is TGTGCCAGCAGCCAAGATGACCTAGGCAGCCGAGTTGGGCCCCAGCATTTT. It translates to CASSQDDLGSRVGPQHF.

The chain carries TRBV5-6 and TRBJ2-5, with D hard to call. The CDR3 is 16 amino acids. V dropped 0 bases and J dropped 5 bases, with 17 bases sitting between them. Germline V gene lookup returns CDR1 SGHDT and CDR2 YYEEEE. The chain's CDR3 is CASSLGVYGSRETQYF. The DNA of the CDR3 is TGTGCCAGCAGCTTGGGGGTTTATGGGTCGAGGGAGACCCAGTACTTC.

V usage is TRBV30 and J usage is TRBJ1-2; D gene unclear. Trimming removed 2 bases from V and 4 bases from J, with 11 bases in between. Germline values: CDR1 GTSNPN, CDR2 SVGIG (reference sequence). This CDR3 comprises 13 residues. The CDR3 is CAWSLGEAYGYTF. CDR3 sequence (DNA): TGTGCCTGGAGTCTCGGTGAGGCCTATGGCTACACCTTC.

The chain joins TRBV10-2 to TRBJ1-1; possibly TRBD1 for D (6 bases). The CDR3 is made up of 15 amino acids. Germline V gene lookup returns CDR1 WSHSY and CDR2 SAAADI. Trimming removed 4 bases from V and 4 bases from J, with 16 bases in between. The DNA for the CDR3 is TGCGCCAGCAGTGGACAGGCCCCGGCGGGCACTGAAGCTTTCTTT. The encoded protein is CASSGQAPAGTEAFF.

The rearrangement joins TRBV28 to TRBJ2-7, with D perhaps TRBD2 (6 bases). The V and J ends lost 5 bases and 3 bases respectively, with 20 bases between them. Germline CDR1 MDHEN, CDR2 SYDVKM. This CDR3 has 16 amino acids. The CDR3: CASSRSRGILDYEQYF. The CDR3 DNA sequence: TGTGCCAGCAGTCGAAGTCGGGGGATTTTGGACTACGAGCAGTACTTC.

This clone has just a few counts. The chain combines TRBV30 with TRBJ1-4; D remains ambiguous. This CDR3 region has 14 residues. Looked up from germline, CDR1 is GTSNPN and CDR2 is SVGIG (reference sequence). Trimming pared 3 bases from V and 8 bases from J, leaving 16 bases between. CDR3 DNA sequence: TGTGCCTGGAGCGGAAACGCCTTCGGGGAAAAACTGTTTTTT. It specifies CAWSGNAFGEKLFF.

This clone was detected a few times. The CDR3 loop is CASSLLSQNTEAFF. In DNA, the CDR3 is TGCGCCAGCAGCTTGTTGTCACAGAACACTGAAGCTTTCTTT. This chain uses TRBV5-1 with TRBJ1-1; D is ambiguous. Germline V CDR1 and CDR2: SGHRS, YFSETQ. This CDR3 comprises 14 residues. Trimming shortened V by 1 base and J by 1 base, and 8 bases separated the two germline ends.

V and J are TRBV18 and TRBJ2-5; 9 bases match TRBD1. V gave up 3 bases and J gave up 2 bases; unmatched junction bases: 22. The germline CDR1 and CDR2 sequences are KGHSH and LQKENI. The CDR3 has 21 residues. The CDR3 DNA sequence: TGTGCCAGCTCACCTCCTGACAGGGGGTTACTAGCTAGGGACCGGCAAGAGACCCAGTACTTC. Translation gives CASSPPDRGLLARDRQETQYF.

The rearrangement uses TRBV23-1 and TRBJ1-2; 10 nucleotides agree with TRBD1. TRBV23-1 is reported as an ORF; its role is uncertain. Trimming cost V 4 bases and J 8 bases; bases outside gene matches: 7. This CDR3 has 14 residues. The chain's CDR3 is CASSLLGTGDGYTF. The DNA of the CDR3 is TGCGCCAGCAGTCTGTTAGGGACAGGGGACGGCTACACCTTC.

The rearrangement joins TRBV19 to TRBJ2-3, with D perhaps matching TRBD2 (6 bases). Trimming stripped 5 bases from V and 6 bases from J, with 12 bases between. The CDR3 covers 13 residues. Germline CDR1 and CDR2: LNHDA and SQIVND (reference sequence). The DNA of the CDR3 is TGTGCCAGTAGTCCTCAAAGCGGGGATACGCAGTATTTT. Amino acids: CASSPQSGDTQYF. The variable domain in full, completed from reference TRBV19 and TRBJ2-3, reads DGGITQSPKYLFRKEGQNVTLSCEQNLNHDAMYWYRQDPGQGLRLIYYSQIVNDFQKGDIAEGYSVSREKKESFPLTVTSAQKNPTAFYLCASSPQSGDTQYFGPGTRLTVL.

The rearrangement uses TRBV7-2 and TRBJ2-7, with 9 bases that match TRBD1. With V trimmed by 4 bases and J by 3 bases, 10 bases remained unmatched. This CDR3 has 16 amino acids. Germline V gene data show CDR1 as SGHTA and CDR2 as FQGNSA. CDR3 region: CASSWTGTGINYEQYF. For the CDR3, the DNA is TGTGCCAGCAGCTGGACCGGGACAGGGATCAACTACGAGCAGTACTTC.

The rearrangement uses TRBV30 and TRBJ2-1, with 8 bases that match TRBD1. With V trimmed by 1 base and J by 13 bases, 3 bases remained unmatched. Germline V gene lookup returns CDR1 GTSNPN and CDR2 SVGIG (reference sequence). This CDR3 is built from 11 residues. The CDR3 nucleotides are TGTGCCTGGAGTGACGGGACAGGTCAGTTCTTC. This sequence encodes CAWSDGTGQFF.

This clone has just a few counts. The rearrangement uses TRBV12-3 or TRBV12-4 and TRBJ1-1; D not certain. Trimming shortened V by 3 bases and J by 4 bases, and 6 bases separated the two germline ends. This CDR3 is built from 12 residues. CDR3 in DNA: TGTGCCAGCAGTTTCTTCTCCACTGAAGCTTTCTTT. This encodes CASSFFSTEAFF.

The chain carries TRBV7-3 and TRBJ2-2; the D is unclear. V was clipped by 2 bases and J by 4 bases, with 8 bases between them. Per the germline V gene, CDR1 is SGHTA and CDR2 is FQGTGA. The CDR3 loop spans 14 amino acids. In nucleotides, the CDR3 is TGTGCCAGCAGCTTAGGGCAGACCACCGGGGAGCTGTTTTTT. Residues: CASSLGQTTGELFF.